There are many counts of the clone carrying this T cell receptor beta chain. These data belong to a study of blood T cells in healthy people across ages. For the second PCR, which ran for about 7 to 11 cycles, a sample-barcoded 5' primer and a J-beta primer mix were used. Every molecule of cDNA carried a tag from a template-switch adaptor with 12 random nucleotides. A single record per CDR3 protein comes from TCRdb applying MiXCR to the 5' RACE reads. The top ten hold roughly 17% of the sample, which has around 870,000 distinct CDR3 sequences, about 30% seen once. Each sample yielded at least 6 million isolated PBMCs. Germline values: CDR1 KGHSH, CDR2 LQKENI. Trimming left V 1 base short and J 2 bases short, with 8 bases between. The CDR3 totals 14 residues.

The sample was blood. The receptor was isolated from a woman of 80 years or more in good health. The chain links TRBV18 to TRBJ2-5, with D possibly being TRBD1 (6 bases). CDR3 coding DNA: TGTGCCAGCTCACCACAGCAGGGGCAAGAGACCCAGTACTTC. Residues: CASSPQQGQETQYF.